This TCR beta chain was identified during a study of T cell changes during pregnancy in multiple sclerosis. The table came from immunoSEQ multiplex PCR; TCRdb's copy has only in-frame clones and leaves some out. Here the sample spans about 97,000 clones, approximately 90% being singletons. V shed 0 bases and J shed 9 bases, with 12 bases lying between them. This CDR3 spans 14 amino acids. Germline V lookup: CDR1 MRHNA, CDR2 SNTAGT. The source material was peripheral blood, sampled in the second trimester of pregnancy. The receptor comes from a female donor in good health, enrolled as a control in a pregnancy study. This sequence joins TRBV6-4 and TRBJ2-1, with D possibly matching TRBD1 (6 bases). Here the CDR3 DNA reads TGTGCCAGCAGTGACTCGACAGGTATGGGTGAGCAGTTCTTC. It is translated as CASSDSTGMGEQFF.